This record concerns one TCR beta chain sequence. Its antigen is currently unknown. The sample belongs to a study of shared clonotypes between healthy human individuals. Broader study findings: Clonotype sharing among donors likely depends on sequencing depth. Rarefaction revealed incomplete sorted-subset sequencing despite large depth.

CDR3 length: 17 residues. V shed 1 base and J 2 bases; nucleotides not matched to a gene: 3. Germline CDR1 is SGHTA and CDR2 is FQGNSA. Only in-frame clones appear in the TCRdb table, and some are missing; sequencing was by immunoSEQ multiplex PCR. The data show approximately 2.4 million clones, around 95% seen once. The sample taken for sequencing was naive CD4+ T cells sorted from blood. Subset denoted: CD45RA+ positively selected. The receptor comes from a young man in good health. The rearrangement links TRBV7-2 to TRBJ2-6, with 9 bases lining up with TRBD1. The CDR3 nucleotides are TGTGCCAGCAGCTTAGTACAGGGGGCGCCTGGGGCCAACGTCCTGACTTTC. Amino acids: CASSLVQGAPGANVLTF.